The 13 T cell receptor beta chains below were found in one sample sequenced in a study of identical twins. MiXCR was run by TCRdb on the 5' RACE reads, yielding one entry per CDR3 protein. The repertoire consists of roughly 1.6 million distinct CDR3 sequences, with around a third occurring once and the leading ten covering 0.27%. Sequenced input: cord blood. The receptors shown here come from a newborn girl in good health.

The chain links TRBV5-1 to TRBJ2-1; 7 nucleotides agree with TRBD2. This CDR3 has 16 residues. V gave up 5 bases and J gave up 3 bases; unmatched junction bases: 11. Germline V gene lookup returns CDR1 SGHRS and CDR2 YFSETQ. CDR3 amino acids: CASRPEAGPNYNEQFF. The CDR3 coding sequence is TGCGCCAGCAGGCCCGAAGCGGGGCCCAACTACAATGAGCAGTTCTTC.

This chain joins TRBV20-1 and TRBJ1-2; D is undetermined. Germline V lookup: CDR1 DFQATT, CDR2 SNEGSKA (reference sequence). V lost 8 bases and J lost 1, with 14 bases in between. The CDR3 length is 13 residues. CDR3 DNA: TGCAGTTCCAGAGGCGCGGTTAACTATGGCTACACCTTC. It encodes CSSRGAVNYGYTF.

This clonotype was seen only a few times. The chain joins TRBV6-6 to TRBJ2-7; D gene uncertain. With 2 bases removed from V and 6 bases from J, the gap between germline ends came to 8 bases. Looked up from germline, CDR1 is MNHNY and CDR2 is SVGAGI (reference sequence). CDR3 length: 12 residues. The CDR3 sequence is CASSYMAGEQYF. The CDR3 DNA follows: TGTGCCAGCAGTTACATGGCCGGCGAGCAGTACTTC.

The rearrangement links TRBV7-9 to TRBJ2-4; TRBD1 is a possible D gene (5 bases). The DNA end lines up better with TRBJ2-7; the J call may be wrong. This CDR3 has 12 residues. From germline, CDR1 is SEHNR and CDR2 FQNEAQ (reference sequence). CDR3 sequence (DNA): TGTGCCAGCAGCGGCCTGGGGCACGAGCAGTACTTC. Translation gives CASSGLGHEQYF.

As to this clonotype: A much larger clone sits a single nucleotide away, making a read error possible. V gene TRBV29-1 combines with J gene TRBJ1-2; the D gene is possibly TRBD1 (6 bases). The germline CDR1 and CDR2 sequences are SQVTM and ANQGSEA. There are 13 residues in the CDR3. Between the trimmed V and J ends, which lost 7 bases and 4 bases, there was a span of 16 bases. The CDR3 loop is CSGVTGSSYGYTF. The CDR3, as DNA: TGCAGCGGTGTCACAGGGAGTAGCTATGGCTACACCTTC.

The chain links TRBV7-9 to TRBJ2-1; D not certain. Gene TRBJ2-7 matches the end of the DNA better, so the J call may be wrong. There are 13 residues in the CDR3. Germline V gene sequence: CDR1 SEHNR, CDR2 FQNEAQ (reference sequence). The CDR3 DNA is TGTGCCAGCAATTTGGCGGAGTACAATGAGCAGTACTTC. Its translation is CASNLAEYNEQYF.

The J gene is TRBJ2-3, the V gene TRBV24-1; 9 bases match TRBD2. Germline assignment: CDR1 KGHDR and CDR2 SFDVKD. The CDR3 consists of 19 residues. V shed 0 bases, J shed 0 bases, and the junction held 9 bases outside the gene matches. The CDR3 DNA is TGTGCCACCAGTGATTTGGGGGGGAGTAGCGGGGGTAGCACAGATACGCAGTATTTT. It specifies CATSDLGGSSGGSTDTQYF.

The chain couples TRBV10-3 to TRBJ2-5; D perhaps matches TRBD2 (7 bases). V was shortened by 6 bases and J by 11 bases, with 19 bases between the two germline ends. Germline loops: CDR1 ENHRY, CDR2 SYGVKD. The CDR3 has 13 amino acids. Written as DNA, the CDR3 is TGTGCCATCAGCCCTGGGGGGGCCAATGAGCAGTACTTC. Translating gives CAISPGGANEQYF.

This clonotype was detected only a few times. CDR3 sequence (DNA): TGTGCCACCAGTGATTTAGGGGCTTATGGCTACACCTTC. Translated, it gives CATSDLGAYGYTF. The chain is built from TRBV24-1 and TRBJ1-2; the D gene is possibly TRBD1 (5 bases). Between the trimmed V and J ends, which lost 1 base and 5 bases, there was a span of 7 bases. CDR3 length: 13 amino acids. Germline V gene lookup returns CDR1 KGHDR and CDR2 SFDVKD.

Comments on this clonotype: This may arise from a read error, as a much more abundant clone is one base away. This rearrangement joins TRBV2 to TRBJ2-7; D is perhaps TRBD1 (5 bases). The DNA matches TRBJ2-1 better at its end, which makes the J call doubtful. In germline, CDR1 is SNHLY, CDR2 FYNNEI. CDR3 length: 13 amino acids. CDR3: CASSEGPSYEQFF. The DNA for the CDR3 is TGTGCCAGCAGTGAGGGGCCCTCCTACGAGCAGTTCTTC.

This chain joins TRBV4-1 and TRBJ1-5; D is undetermined. With 2 bases removed from V and 1 base from J, the gap between germline ends came to 6 bases. CDR1 MGHRA and CDR2 YSYEKL come from the germline V gene. This CDR3 region has 14 residues. The CDR3 DNA follows: TGCGCCAGCAGCCAACCCTTCAGCAATCAGCCCCAGCATTTT. Translated: CASSQPFSNQPQHF.

This clonotype was counted a few times. The chain employs TRBV28 and TRBJ2-5; tentatively, D is TRBD1 (6 bases). The CDR3 consists of 17 residues. The germline CDR1 and CDR2 sequences are MDHEN and SYDVKM. V was cut by 5 bases and J by 2 bases, with 21 bases left in between. The CDR3 nucleotides read TGTGCCAGCAGTCTCCCCTCCGGACAGCCTCAACAAGAGACCCAGTACTTC. As protein: CASSLPSGQPQQETQYF. The variable domain in full, completed from reference TRBV28 and TRBJ2-5, reads DVKVTQSSRYLVKRTGEKVFLECVQDMDHENMFWYRQDPGLGLRLIYFSYDVKMKEKGDIPEGYSVSREKKERFSLILESASTNQTSMYLCASSLPSGQPQQETQYFGPGTRLLVL.

V usage is TRBV27 and J usage is TRBJ1-5; 7 nucleotides line up with TRBD1. This CDR3 is built from 15 residues. V shed 3 bases, J shed 6 bases, and the junction held 8 bases outside the gene matches. Germline assignment: CDR1 MNHEY and CDR2 SMNVEV (reference sequence). CDR3: CASSFVRGAGQPQHF. CDR3 coding DNA: TGTGCCAGCAGTTTTGTCAGGGGGGCAGGTCAGCCCCAGCATTTT.